This T cell receptor beta chain was captured in a study of blood T cell repertoires in COVID-19. Across the study: T cells, B-cell-depleted T cells, or PBMCs supplied cDNA or gDNA.

With regard to this clone: The sample contains more than one DNA sequence encoding this CDR3.

Per the authors' pipeline: Amplifying reference gene primers gave estimates of nucleated cell counts. The repertoire was sequenced with immunoSEQ multiplex PCR; TCRdb's copy has only in-frame clones and lacks some. V, J and clone size are taken as reported in that table, and D and trimming were inferred from the DNA itself. The table lists about 370,000 clones, roughly 90% of them singletons. Germline values: CDR1 MRHNA, CDR2 SNTAGT. Trimming removed 6 bases from V and 0 bases from J, with 12 bases in between. The CDR3 is 15 residues long. The sample comprised peripheral blood. This sequence was found in a woman aged 30 to 39 with COVID-19, enrolled during active disease. This rearrangement joins TRBV6-4 to TRBJ2-1, with TRBD2 as a possible D gene (6 bases). The CDR3 region is CASSTDGSSYNEQFF. CDR3 bases: TGTGCCAGCAGCACTGACGGGAGCTCCTACAATGAGCAGTTCTTC.